This T cell receptor (beta chain) was sequenced for a study of STAT5B mutations in CD4+ large granular lymphocyte leukemia. Study details: Among healthy controls, a particular HLA allele went with more CDR3 'QG' motifs.

V was clipped by 3 bases and J by 0 bases, with 6 bases between them. The CDR3 has 14 amino acids. In germline, CDR1 is KGHSY, CDR2 FQNENV. Sequencing used immunoSEQ multiplex PCR; TCRdb keeps in-frame clones, though not all of them. The sample has over 35,000 clones, approximately 80% seen once; the top ten hold 3% to 4.5%. This clone showed up just a few times. This receptor was identified in a human donor in good health. The chain carries TRBV16 and TRBJ1-3, with D possibly matching TRBD1 (6 bases). Sequencing used CD4+ T cells from blood buffy coats. In DNA form, the CDR3 reads TGTGCCAGCAGCCAGGGGGCCTCTGGAAACACCATATATTTT. It translates to CASSQGASGNTIYF.